This T cell receptor (beta chain) was found in a study of PD-1 blockade in classical Hodgkin lymphoma. Looked up from germline, CDR1 is MDHEN and CDR2 is SYDVKM. V shed 1 base and J shed 1 base, with 13 bases lying between them. This CDR3 spans 17 amino acids. Sequencing was performed with immunoSEQ multiplex PCR; in TCRdb, only in-frame clones are kept and a portion is missing. The sample contains tens of thousands of clones, roughly 73% of which appear only once. Time point reported: cycle 4 day 1 (C4D1), after 6 weeks of nivolumab. Every patient experienced relapse after autologous stem cell transplantation, and brentuximab vedotin exposure varied. To note about this clone: Its target is unknown.

The study, taken as a whole, reports: What caused the repertoire differences, perhaps disease activity or prior therapy, remains undefined. Partial responders and progressors had significantly lower baseline TCR diversity.

The rearrangement joins TRBV28 to TRBJ2-2; D gene ambiguous. The input for sequencing was peripheral blood mononuclear cells (PBMCs), taken before the fourth cycle of nivolumab. The TCR sequence derives from a human donor with classical Hodgkin lymphoma. The CDR3 DNA reads TGTGCCAGCAGTTTATCGCCCCTGTTAGGGAACACCGGGGAGCTGTTTTTT. Protein: CASSLSPLLGNTGELFF.